The 27 T cell receptor beta chains given below trace back to one sample, sequenced in a study of T cells in localized non-small cell lung cancer. Produced via immunoSEQ multiplex PCR; TCRdb's table is partial and in-frame only. This sample has around 25,000 clones, with less than 90% found just once. Material: peripheral blood, obtained before any cancer treatment. These receptors were taken from a woman aged 40-69 years with stage I lung adenocarcinoma.

The chain employs TRBV6-4 and TRBJ2-6, with a tentative D call TRBD1 (6 bases). The V and J ends lost 5 bases and 4 bases respectively, with 12 bases between them. CDR3 size: 15 residues. Germline V gene data show CDR1 as MRHNA and CDR2 as SNTAGT. The CDR3 nucleotides are TGTGCCAGCAGTACAGGGTCGGGAGGGGCCAACGTCCTGACTTTC. This encodes CASSTGSGGANVLTF.

V is TRBV25-1 and J is TRBJ2-7, with D perhaps given as TRBD1 or TRBD2 (6 bases each). Germline V gene sequence: CDR1 MGHDK, CDR2 SYGVNS. The CDR3 length is 16 residues. Trimming cost V 2 bases and J 3 bases, with 17 bases left between them. DNA for the CDR3: TGTGCCAGCAGTGAAAAGGAGGGGGGACCCCACTACGAGCAGTACTTC. Translation gives CASSEKEGGPHYEQYF.

In nucleotides, the CDR3 is TGTGCCAGCAGCTTCGCGTCGGGACAGGGGAACACTGAAGCTTTCTTT. Translation: CASSFASGQGNTEAFF. This chain links TRBV7-3 with TRBJ1-1; 9 nucleotides match TRBD1. The CDR3 is made up of 16 amino acids. Trimming at V came to 3 bases and at J to 1 base, leaving 6 bases not matched to a gene. Germline V gene sequence: CDR1 SGHTA, CDR2 FQGTGA. Complete variable domain (other parts from reference TRBV7-3 and TRBJ1-1): GAGVSQTPSNKVTEKGKYVELRCDPISGHTALYWYRQSLGQGPEFLIYFQGTGAADDSGLPNDRFFAVRPEGSVSTLKIQRTERGDSAVYLCASSFASGQGNTEAFFGQGTRLTVV.

The chain joins TRBV2 to TRBJ1-6; tentatively, D is TRBD1 (6 bases). V lost 7 bases and J 7 bases, leaving 17 bases between the germline ends. The CDR3 has 15 residues. Germline values: CDR1 SNHLY, CDR2 FYNNEI. The CDR3 DNA sequence: TGTGCCAGCACCCAGGACAGCCTAACAAATTCACCCCTCCACTTT. Protein product: CASTQDSLTNSPLHF.

The CDR3 region is CATSRPGPATQHF. The DNA for the CDR3 is TGTGCCACCAGCAGACCGGGCCCTGCGACCCAGCATTTT. The J gene is TRBJ1-5, the V gene TRBV15; D is ambiguous. CDR1 is LNHNV and CDR2 is YYDKDF in the germline V gene (reference sequence). The germline V and J ends were trimmed by 2 bases and 11 bases, with 13 bases remaining between them. This CDR3 contains 13 residues.

The rearrangement links TRBV4-3 to TRBJ2-3; D is uncertain. The CDR3 has 15 residues. Trimming left V 0 bases short and J 6 bases short, with 13 bases between. Germline V CDR1 and CDR2: LGHNA, YSLEER. CDR3 residues: CASSQDPRSGDTQYF. The CDR3 nucleotides are TGCGCCAGCAGCCAAGATCCGCGGTCCGGGGATACGCAGTATTTT.

The V call is TRBV4-3, the J call TRBJ2-3, with TRBD1 as a possible D gene (7 bases). Trimming took 4 bases from V and 0 from J, leaving 26 bases between them. The CDR3 contains 20 residues. Germline V gene lookup returns CDR1 LGHNA and CDR2 YSLEER. DNA of the CDR3: TGCGCCAGCAGCCCGGGGGACAGCTCGAGCAAACTAATTAGCACAGATACGCAGTATTTT. Translated: CASSPGDSSSKLISTDTQYF.

The rearrangement joins TRBV4-2 to TRBJ1-5, with 7 bases fitting TRBD1. The CDR3 runs 15 residues. With V trimmed by 0 bases and J by 2 bases, 1 base remained unmatched. Germline V lookup: CDR1 LGHNA, CDR2 YNFKEQ. CDR3 loop: CASSQDGQGNQPQHF. The CDR3 nucleotides are TGTGCCAGCAGCCAAGATGGACAGGGCAATCAGCCCCAGCATTTT.

This clone was counted a single time. The chain is built from TRBV7-6 and TRBJ2-2; 8 nucleotides match TRBD2. Looked up from germline, CDR1 is SGHVS and CDR2 is FNYEAQ. The CDR3 consists of 16 residues. J was trimmed by 5 bases and V by 5 bases; bases with no gene match: 10. CDR3 sequence: CASSRLSGGATGELFF. In DNA form, the CDR3 reads TGTGCCAGCAGCCGCCTATCGGGGGGGGCAACCGGGGAGCTGTTTTTT.

The chain employs TRBV7-2 and TRBJ1-1, with 7 nucleotides matching TRBD1. The V segment lost 7 bases and the J segment 5 bases; nucleotides outside the gene matches: 13. CDR1 is SGHTA and CDR2 is FQGNSA in the germline V gene. This CDR3 spans 15 amino acids. The CDR3 is CASTLDRAGSTEAFF. CDR3 DNA: TGTGCCAGCACCCTAGACAGGGCGGGGAGTACTGAAGCTTTCTTT.

This clone was detected only once. The chain couples TRBV7-2 to TRBJ2-1; unclear D gene. Trimming pared 0 bases from V and 9 bases from J, leaving 3 bases between. CDR1 and CDR2 (germline): SGHTA, FQGNSA. CDR3 length equals 11 residues. The CDR3 DNA sequence: TGTGCCAGCAGCTTAGCCGGTGAGCAGTTCTTC. It yields the protein CASSLAGEQFF.

The chain combines TRBV30 with TRBJ1-4; D may be TRBD1 (6 bases). The V gene lost 3 bases and the J gene lost 8 bases, with 13 bases spanning the gap. CDR3 length equals 13 residues. Germline V gene lookup returns CDR1 GTSNPN and CDR2 SVGIG (reference sequence). The CDR3 sequence: CAWSGQRGEKLFF. The CDR3 bases are TGTGCCTGGAGCGGACAGCGCGGGGAAAAACTGTTTTTT. Complete variable domain (other parts from reference TRBV30 and TRBJ1-4): SQTIHQWPATLVQPVGSPLSLECTVEGTSNPNLYWYRQAAGRGLQLLFYSVGIGQISSEVPQNLSASRPQDRQFILSSKKLLLSDSGFYLCAWSGQRGEKLFFGSGTQLSVL.

This chain joins TRBV4-3 and TRBJ2-3; TRBD2 matches at 12 bases. CDR1 and CDR2 (germline): LGHNA, YSLEER. V trimming: 3 bases; J trimming: 1 base; junction bases outside the gene matches: 5. This CDR3 has 17 amino acids. The CDR3 coding sequence is TGCGCCAGCAGCCACGCCTCTAGCGGGGGGGGCACAGATACGCAGTATTTT. Translating gives CASSHASSGGGTDTQYF.

CDR3 DNA sequence: TGTGCCAGCAGTTTAGGGGGCTCGGTTGTGTCCACTGAAGCTTTCTTT. Residues: CASSLGGSVVSTEAFF. The V and J genes are TRBV28 and TRBJ1-1, with a tentative D call TRBD1 (6 bases). V shed 2 bases and J shed 4 bases, with 17 bases lying between them. The CDR3 runs to 16 residues. The V gene's germline CDR1 is MDHEN and CDR2 SYDVKM. The whole variable domain, filled in from reference TRBV28 and TRBJ1-1, reads DVKVTQSSRYLVKRTGEKVFLECVQDMDHENMFWYRQDPGLGLRLIYFSYDVKMKEKGDIPEGYSVSREKKERFSLILESASTNQTSMYLCASSLGGSVVSTEAFFGQGTRLTVV.

The rearrangement joins TRBV9 to TRBJ2-7; D ambiguous. There are 15 residues in the CDR3. Deletions cut 0 bases from V and 2 bases from J, with 12 bases between. Germline V gene data show CDR1 as SGDLS and CDR2 as YYNGEE. CDR3 region: CASSVADGNPYEQYF. CDR3 nucleotides: TGTGCCAGCAGCGTAGCTGACGGAAACCCCTACGAGCAGTACTTC.

The CDR3 protein is CASSAAGTNFGDYSNQPQHF. The CDR3 DNA reads as TGTGCCAGCAGTGCCGCCGGGACAAACTTTGGGGATTATAGCAATCAGCCCCAGCATTTT. J is TRBJ1-5 and V is TRBV27; D possibly corresponds to TRBD1 (6 bases). CDR1 MNHEY and CDR2 SMNVEV come from the germline V gene (reference sequence). Between the trimmed V and J ends, which lost 5 bases and 0 bases, there was a span of 26 bases. The CDR3 totals 20 residues.

This clone was seen a handful of times. The chain has TRBV6-1 and TRBJ2-1; D is possibly TRBD1 (5 bases). The CDR3 loop spans 11 amino acids. V was trimmed by 5 bases and J by 10 bases, leaving 9 bases between them. Germline V gene lookup returns CDR1 MNHNS and CDR2 SASEGT. The CDR3 DNA reads TGTGCCAGCAGTAGATCAGGGGAGCAGTTCTTC. This sequence encodes CASSRSGEQFF.

This clone was counted once. The V call is TRBV9, the J call TRBJ2-3, with 10 nucleotides matching TRBD2. CDR1 and CDR2 (germline): SGDLS, YYNGEE. Unmatched junction bases numbered 3, after V lost 0 bases and J lost 2 bases. The CDR3 length is 16 residues. Here the CDR3 reads CASSVGSGGVTDTQYF. The CDR3 DNA sequence: TGTGCCAGCAGCGTAGGAAGCGGGGGGGTCACAGATACGCAGTATTTT. Complete variable domain (other parts from reference TRBV9 and TRBJ2-3): DSGVTQTPKHLITATGQRVTLRCSPRSGDLSVYWYQQSLDQGLQFLIQYYNGEERAKGNILERFSAQQFPDLHSELNLSSLELGDSALYFCASSVGSGGVTDTQYFGPGTRLTVL.

This clone was counted between two and nine times. The chain uses TRBV9 and TRBJ2-1, with 12 bases matching TRBD2. CDR1 is SGDLS, CDR2 YYNGEE, per germline. J lost 7 bases, V lost 4 bases, and 6 bases had no gene match. The CDR3 is 15 residues long. CDR3 in DNA: TGTGCCAGCAGCCCGGAGACTAGCGGGGGTAATGAGCAGTTCTTC. Amino acids: CASSPETSGGNEQFF.

This chain connects TRBV12-2 to TRBJ1-6. TRBV12-2 corresponds to a pseudogene. CDR3 size: 16 residues. CDR3 residues: CASRFDESSYNSPLHF. The CDR3, as DNA: TGTGCAAGTCGCTTTGATGAGAGCTCCTATAATTCACCCCTCCACTTT.

This clone was found a few times. The rearrangement uses TRBV6-6 and TRBJ2-5; 8 bases align to TRBD1. Germline V CDR1 and CDR2: MNHNY, SVGAGI (reference sequence). The CDR3 consists of 14 residues. The V and J ends lost 2 bases and 2 bases, in that order; junction bases with no gene match: 1. The CDR3 sequence is CASSYRQGQETQYF. CDR3 in DNA: TGTGCCAGCAGTTACCGACAGGGGCAAGAGACCCAGTACTTC.

The genes are TRBV27 and TRBJ1-1; 7 bases fit TRBD1. The CDR3 is made up of 15 amino acids. The junction had 7 bases not matched to a gene; V was cut back by 5 bases and J by 1 base. Germline lookup yields CDR1 MNHEY and CDR2 SMNVEV (reference sequence). CDR3 in DNA: TGTGCCAGCAGTGAACGGGACAGTTGGAACACTGAAGCTTTCTTT. This translates into CASSERDSWNTEAFF.

The genes are TRBV10-3 and TRBJ1-5; D is ambiguous. Germline V lookup: CDR1 ENHRY, CDR2 SYGVKD. Deletions cut 3 bases from V and 0 bases from J, with 9 bases between. The CDR3 consists of 15 residues. The DNA of the CDR3 is TGTGCCATCAGTGATGGACGGGATAGCAATCAGCCCCAGCATTTT. Its translation: CAISDGRDSNQPQHF.

The table lists this clone with a few counts. The rearrangement uses TRBV6-6 and TRBJ1-3, with a possible D match to TRBD1 (6 bases). Germline values: CDR1 MNHNY, CDR2 SVGAGI (reference sequence). The CDR3 is 12 amino acids. Between the trimmed V and J ends, which lost 8 bases and 6 bases, there was a span of 11 bases. Here the CDR3 DNA reads TGTGCCAGCGGGGAGGGGGAAAACACCATATATTTT. Translated: CASGEGENTIYF.

The J gene is TRBJ2-2, the V gene TRBV27; D is possibly TRBD2 (7 bases). This CDR3 spans 14 amino acids. The germline gives CDR1 MNHEY, CDR2 SMNVEV (reference sequence). V dropped 8 bases and J dropped 6 bases, with 16 bases sitting between them. The CDR3 loop reads CASGWGGPSGELFF. In DNA, the CDR3 is TGTGCCAGCGGTTGGGGGGGCCCGTCCGGGGAGCTGTTTTTT.

V gene TRBV7-2 combines with J gene TRBJ2-1, with 8 bases fitting TRBD2. The CDR3 totals 17 residues. CDR1 SGHTA and CDR2 FQGNSA come from the germline V gene. J was trimmed by 8 bases and V by 5 bases; bases with no gene match: 17. This CDR3 is CASSARASGLQVYEQFF. In DNA, the CDR3 is TGTGCCAGCAGCGCCAGGGCTAGCGGGCTCCAGGTCTATGAGCAGTTCTTC.

This chain uses TRBV5-1 with TRBJ2-1; 13 bases are shared with TRBD2. Germline V gene lookup returns CDR1 SGHRS and CDR2 YFSETQ. This CDR3 has 16 amino acids. The trim removed 0 bases at V and 4 bases at J, leaving 1 base unmatched. The CDR3 loop reads CASSLATSGGYNEQFF. In nucleotides, the CDR3 is TGCGCCAGCAGCTTGGCGACTAGCGGGGGGTACAATGAGCAGTTCTTC.